One and the same sample provided the 13 T cell receptor beta chains below, sequenced in a study of Ad26.COV2.S vaccination and SARS-CoV-2 variants. Sample treatment: some 20 received Ad26.COV2.S at low or high dose, single or two shots; about 5 received placebo; per-sample allocation not given. Collection of the samples took place on day 63 after the first injection of vaccine or placebo. Repertoires were generated with immunoSEQ multiplex PCR, while TCRdb's copy carries only in-frame clones and drops some. This sample has about 420,000 clones, with roughly 90% found just once. The source material was peripheral blood, sampled in a trial of Ad26.COV2.S vaccine versus placebo. Every receptor here comes from a person between 18 and 60 years old who received the Ad26.COV2.S COVID-19 vaccine or a placebo.

This clone occurred once. This chain joins TRBV28 and TRBJ1-6; D call uncertain. This CDR3 has 16 amino acids. V was clipped by 5 bases and J by 5 bases, with 16 bases between them. From germline, CDR1 is MDHEN and CDR2 SYDVKM. Here the CDR3 reads CASSPHTGIDNSPLHF. The CDR3 nucleotides read TGTGCCAGCAGTCCGCATACCGGGATTGATAATTCACCCCTCCACTTT.

This chain uses TRBV19 with TRBJ1-6; D is unresolved. Germline V gene lookup returns CDR1 LNHDA and CDR2 SQIVND (reference sequence). The CDR3 loop spans 16 amino acids. V lost 2 bases and J lost 6, with 14 bases in between. CDR3 sequence reads: CASSISGPRPNSPLHF. CDR3 DNA sequence: TGTGCCAGTAGTATAAGTGGTCCCCGGCCTAATTCACCCCTCCACTTT.

J is TRBJ2-3 and V is TRBV11-2; 10 bases fit TRBD2. CDR3 size: 18 residues. CDR1 and CDR2 from the germline V gene are SGHAT and FQNNGV. After removal of 5 bases from V and 10 bases from J, the junction contained 21 bases not matched to a gene. CDR3 region: CASSRWTSGPERESSQYF. In DNA form, the CDR3 reads TGTGCCAGCAGCCGGTGGACTAGCGGCCCCGAGAGGGAAAGTTCGCAGTATTTT.

This chain links TRBV7-9 with TRBJ1-1; D perhaps matches TRBD1 (5 bases). CDR3 length: 15 amino acids. The V and J ends lost 10 bases and 2 bases respectively, with 20 bases between them. The germline V gene has CDR1 SEHNR and CDR2 FQNEAQ (reference sequence). The CDR3 DNA reads as TGTGCCAACGATATTGCAGGGTCAACAAACACTGAAGCTTTCTTT. Encoded protein: CANDIAGSTNTEAFF.

A single count supports this clone. V gene TRBV10-3 combines with J gene TRBJ1-3; a possible D gene is TRBD1 (6 bases). The V gene lost 5 bases and the J gene lost 0 bases, with 23 bases spanning the gap. Per germline, CDR1 ENHRY and CDR2 SYGVKD. This CDR3 comprises 19 residues. In DNA, the CDR3 is TGTGCCATCAGTACCGGGACACCGGGGACTTTACTCTCTGGAAACACCATATATTTT. As protein: CAISTGTPGTLLSGNTIYF.

The genes are TRBV25-1 and TRBJ2-5; TRBD2 matches at 8 bases. V lost 3 bases to trimming and J lost 1 base; unmatched junction nucleotides: 4. From germline, CDR1 is MGHDK and CDR2 SYGVNS. The CDR3 runs 15 residues. For the CDR3, the DNA is TGTGCCAGCAGTGACTCCAGCGGGAGCCAAGAGACCCAGTACTTC. This translates into CASSDSSGSQETQYF. The full variable domain, rest sourced from reference TRBV25-1 and TRBJ2-5, is EADIYQTPRYLVIGTGKKITLECSQTMGHDKMYWYQQDPGMELHLIHYSYGVNSTEKGDLSSESTVSRIRTEHFPLTLESARPSHTSQYLCASSDSSGSQETQYFGPGTRLLVL.

V gene TRBV5-4 combines with J gene TRBJ2-2, with 10 bases lining up with TRBD1. Germline trimming cut 4 bases from V and 4 bases from J; bases unmatched to any gene: 7. This CDR3 contains 16 residues. Germline lookup yields CDR1 SGHNT and CDR2 YYREEE (reference sequence). CDR3 in DNA: TGTGCCAGCAGCCGGGGCGGGACAGGGGCCACCGGGGAGCTGTTTTTT. This gives the protein CASSRGGTGATGELFF. Based on the CDR3 plus reference TRBV5-4 and TRBJ2-2, the full variable domain is ETGVTQSPTHLIKTRGQQVTLRCSSQSGHNTVSWYQQALGQGPQFIFQYYREEENGRGNFPPRFSGLQFPNYSSELNVNALELDDSALYLCASSRGGTGATGELFFGEGSRLTVL.

This clone has a handful of counts. V usage is TRBV5-1 and J usage is TRBJ2-5; D ambiguous. Germline CDR1 reads SGHRS; CDR2 reads YFSETQ. The CDR3 is made up of 12 amino acids. Trimming removed 2 bases at V and 3 bases at J, with 5 bases between. This chain's CDR3 is CASSFEEETQYF. The DNA for the CDR3 is TGCGCCAGCAGCTTCGAGGAAGAGACCCAGTACTTC.

This clone was seen a few times. The genes are TRBV30 and TRBJ1-4, with D maybe TRBD1 (5 bases). CDR1 is GTSNPN, CDR2 SVGIG, per germline (reference sequence). There are 14 residues in the CDR3. The germline V and J ends were trimmed by 3 bases and 9 bases, with 17 bases remaining between them. The CDR3 sequence is CAWRSLTRAKKLFF. The CDR3 DNA follows: TGTGCCTGGAGGTCTTTAACCAGGGCTAAAAAACTGTTTTTT. Full variable domain (rest looked up from reference TRBV30 and TRBJ1-4): SQTIHQWPATLVQPVGSPLSLECTVEGTSNPNLYWYRQAAGRGLQLLFYSVGIGQISSEVPQNLSASRPQDRQFILSSKKLLLSDSGFYLCAWRSLTRAKKLFFGSGTQLSVL.

The J gene is TRBJ2-3, the V gene TRBV6-5, with 8 bases matching TRBD2. The CDR3 totals 15 residues. CDR1 and CDR2 from the germline V gene are MNHEY and SVGAGI. V was pared by 7 bases and J by 2 bases, with 8 bases of the junction left unmatched. The CDR3 spells CASNINGLATDTQYF. The CDR3, as DNA: TGTGCCAGCAATATTAACGGACTAGCCACAGATACGCAGTATTTT.

The V gene is TRBV25-1, the J gene TRBJ2-3; 9 bases map to TRBD1. V shed 1 base and J 5 bases; nucleotides not matched to a gene: 4. There are 15 residues in the CDR3. The germline V gene has CDR1 MGHDK and CDR2 SYGVNS. CDR3 sequence (DNA): TGTGCCAGCAGTGAATGGGGACAGGGCGAAGATACGCAGTATTTT. The encoded protein is CASSEWGQGEDTQYF. Full variable domain (rest looked up from reference TRBV25-1 and TRBJ2-3): EADIYQTPRYLVIGTGKKITLECSQTMGHDKMYWYQQDPGMELHLIHYSYGVNSTEKGDLSSESTVSRIRTEHFPLTLESARPSHTSQYLCASSEWGQGEDTQYFGPGTRLTVL.

V and J are TRBV30 and TRBJ2-3, with D hard to call. V lost 0 bases, J lost 8 bases, and 9 bases lay in between. CDR3 length: 12 residues. Per the germline V gene, CDR1 is GTSNPN and CDR2 is SVGIG (reference sequence). Written as DNA, the CDR3 is TGTGCCTGGAGTGTGATAGACCTTACGCAGTATTTT. This encodes CAWSVIDLTQYF.

The chain uses TRBV7-9 and TRBJ2-4, with D possibly matching TRBD1 (6 bases). Looked up from germline, CDR1 is SEHNR and CDR2 is FQNEAQ (reference sequence). The CDR3 runs 16 residues. The V gene lost 5 bases and the J gene lost 4 bases, with 18 bases spanning the gap. The CDR3 DNA reads TGTGCCAGCAGCCACCGGCCCGGACAGCGGAAAAACATTCAGTACTTC. Amino acids: CASSHRPGQRKNIQYF.